This T cell receptor beta chain was identified during a study of T cells after yellow fever vaccination. This clonotype was counted only a few times. Germline values: CDR1 MNHEY, CDR2 SVGEGT. The V gene end was trimmed by 6 bases and the J gene end by 5 bases; junction bases not matched to a gene: 8. The CDR3 loop spans 15 amino acids. A universal primer site and UMIs were added as TCR cDNA was made by 5'RACE template switching. A single record per CDR3 protein comes from TCRdb applying MiXCR to the 5' RACE reads. The sample shows around 610,000 distinct CDR3 sequences, approximately 13% of them seen only once.

V is TRBV6-2 or TRBV6-3 and J is TRBJ1-1; TRBD1 aligns across 11 bases. The origin of this receptor is a man in his thirties or forties who received the YFV17D yellow fever vaccine. The sequenced sample was PBMCs, obtained on the day of the yellow fever booster vaccination. The CDR3 sequence is CASRPGTGGKTEAFF. The CDR3 region has the DNA TGTGCCAGCAGACCCGGGACAGGGGGTAAAACTGAAGCTTTCTTT.